This T cell receptor beta chain was recorded in a study of T cell repertoires in cytomegalovirus infection. About the research overall: The authors used CMV epitopes that were HLA-C-restricted (recently identified) and HLA-B-restricted (well studied). Both CMV infection and a matching HLA type were indicated by public TCR beta signatures.

There are 16 residues in the CDR3. The germline V gene has CDR1 LGHNA and CDR2 YNFKEQ. The J segment lost 2 bases and the V segment lost 1 base, leaving 6 bases of the junction unmatched. This clonotype was seen many times. Its cognate antigen is unknown. Study-level findings and limits: Public TCR beta family frequency separated CMV-and-HLA carriers, including in an independent cohort. Dominating the ex vivo response were HLA-C-restricted CMV-specific TCR beta clonotypes.

One entry per CDR3 protein, called by TCRdb with MiXCR from the reads. Altogether about 55,000 distinct CDR3 sequences are present, around 20% being singletons, with the ten largest covering more than 55%. The rearrangement joins TRBV4-2 to TRBJ2-7; 9 nucleotides align to TRBD2. The sample consisted of CD8+ T cells from cultured PBMCs, taken from culture after CMV antigen stimulation. This TCR came from a human donor in good health (CMV status not recorded). Some clones in this sample may be carry-over from other donors' samples. CDR3 loop: CASSQVELAGAYEQYF. In nucleotides, the CDR3 is TGTGCCAGCAGCCAAGTTGAACTAGCGGGCGCCTACGAGCAGTACTTC.